Reported below is one T cell receptor (beta chain). The antigen it recognizes is unknown. No much larger clone is present one base from it, and per-base qualities are unavailable. The CDR3 covers 13 residues, taking in both the cysteine and the phenylalanine. Of all the DNA, just the CDR3 is kept, 39 bases in frame from base 1. The V end loses 1 base and the J end loses 8 bases, and a stretch of 9 bases separates them. CDR1 and CDR2 (SGHNT, YENEEA) derive from the germline V gene. The data were obtained in a study of blood T cell repertoires in COVID-19 (dated by TCRdb to 2020 to 2022). About the investigation overall: The collaborator samples originated in the United States, Italy and Spain and spanned the acute and convalescent phases of COVID-19. The prospective study material was composed of cDNA or gDNA derived from T cells, B-cell-depleted T cells, or PBMCs. Deeply sampled blood TCRbeta repertoires from subjects exposed to, actively infected with, or recovered from COVID-19 were included in the dataset. The repertoires were released in a freely available public database intended as a resource for research on the immune response to SARS-CoV-2. Samples came from the ongoing ImmuneRACE study (first 160 participants) plus 1,254 subjects from 6 global collaborators. The sample metadata nearly always contained a de-identified subject ID, COVID-19 status, age in years and sex. Where HLA class I and class II types were available, the types were taken from metadata supplied by the sample provider, not from assay-based typing. The study at large found these results: The quantity of clinical and demographic metadata differed by source and by participant and was supplied without curation.

TCRbeta CDR3 regions were amplified from genomic DNA using the immunoSEQ Assay, a bias-controlled multiplex PCR. The original methods were these. Within the assay, amplification of reference gene primers was used to estimate how many nucleated cells each sample contained. To quantify the absolute abundance of each unique TCRbeta CDR3 rearrangement, sequence reads were collapsed and filtered. For each sample, productive Simpson clonality was calculated as the square root of Simpson's diversity index across productive rearrangements. The table comes from immuneACCESS by way of TCRdb, which keeps in-frame sequences with V and J called. Part of the clones is missing from these tables; in studies checked, under half for an unresolved V gene and the rest for unknown reasons. V and J calls and clone size follow that table, whereas D and trimming were derived from the DNA. The sample contains about 270,000 clones, 85% to 90% of them found a single time. The top ten clonotypes cover about 4% of the sample.

Enrolling through a virtual design, the prospective study's participants ranged in age from about 18 to 100 years and lived across some 22 United States geographic areas. Cohort assignment in the prospective study relied on participant-reported clinical history from a screening survey and a study questionnaire. In the prospective study, mobile phlebotomists collected whole blood, serum and a nasopharyngeal or oropharyngeal swab from each participant. Over a roughly two-month period, participants in the prospective study had the option of providing additional blood draws and questionnaires. Blood samples from the prospective study were shipped frozen or at room temperature prior to DNA extraction.

The material sequenced was PBMCs or T cells enriched from blood (not recorded which). In this chain, TRBV11-3 is recombined with TRBJ2-1; tentative D gene TRBD2, with 6 bases matching. The receptor comes from a woman under 40 with acute COVID-19. The CDR3 region reads CASSLGGRYEQFF. The DNA is TGTGCCAGCAGCTTAGGGGGGAGGTATGAGCAGTTCTTC. Where the CDR3 stops, the reference TRBV11-3 and TRBJ2-1 genes take over; the full variable domain is EAGVVQSPRYKIIEKKQPVAFWCNPISGHNTLYWYLQNLGQGPELLIRYENEEAVDDSQLPKDRFSAERLKGVDSTLKIQPAELGDSAVYLCASSLGGRYEQFFGPGTRLTVL.